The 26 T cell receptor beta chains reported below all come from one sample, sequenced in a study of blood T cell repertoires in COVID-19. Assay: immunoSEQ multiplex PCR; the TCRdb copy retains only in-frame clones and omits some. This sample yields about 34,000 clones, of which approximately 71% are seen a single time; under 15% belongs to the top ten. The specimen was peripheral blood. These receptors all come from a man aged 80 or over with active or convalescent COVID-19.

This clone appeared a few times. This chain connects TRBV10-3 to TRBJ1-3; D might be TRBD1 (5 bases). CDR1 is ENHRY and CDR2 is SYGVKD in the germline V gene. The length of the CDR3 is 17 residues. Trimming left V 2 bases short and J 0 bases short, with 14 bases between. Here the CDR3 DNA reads TGTGCCATCAGTGAGGGGGGGTACCTGTCCTCTGGAAACACCATATATTTT. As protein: CAISEGGYLSSGNTIYF.

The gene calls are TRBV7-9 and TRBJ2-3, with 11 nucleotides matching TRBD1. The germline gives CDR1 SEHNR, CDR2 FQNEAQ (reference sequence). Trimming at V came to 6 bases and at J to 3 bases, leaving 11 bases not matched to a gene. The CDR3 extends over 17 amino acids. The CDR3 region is CASRQTIRDRGTDTQYF. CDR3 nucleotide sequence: TGTGCCAGCAGGCAGACAATCCGGGACAGGGGGACAGATACGCAGTATTTT. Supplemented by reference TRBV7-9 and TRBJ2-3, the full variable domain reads DTGVSQNPRHKITKRGQNVTFRCDPISEHNRLYWYRQTLGQGPEFLTYFQNEAQLEKSRLLSDRFSAERPKGSFSTLEIQRTEQGDSAMYLCASRQTIRDRGTDTQYFGPGTRLTVL.

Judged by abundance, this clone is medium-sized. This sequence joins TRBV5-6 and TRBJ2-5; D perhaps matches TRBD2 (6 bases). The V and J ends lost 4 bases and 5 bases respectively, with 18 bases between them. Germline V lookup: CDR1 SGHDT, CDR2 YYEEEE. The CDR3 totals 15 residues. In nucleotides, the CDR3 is TGTGCCAGCAGCGGATCTCTAGCGTTCCCGGAGACCCAGTACTTC. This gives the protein CASSGSLAFPETQYF.

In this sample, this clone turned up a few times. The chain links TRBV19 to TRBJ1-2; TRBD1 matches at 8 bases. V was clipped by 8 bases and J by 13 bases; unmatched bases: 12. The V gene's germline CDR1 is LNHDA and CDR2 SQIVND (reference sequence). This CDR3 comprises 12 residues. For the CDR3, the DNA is TGTGCCAGTTACTGGACAGGGAACGATTTCACCTTC. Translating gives CASYWTGNDFTF.

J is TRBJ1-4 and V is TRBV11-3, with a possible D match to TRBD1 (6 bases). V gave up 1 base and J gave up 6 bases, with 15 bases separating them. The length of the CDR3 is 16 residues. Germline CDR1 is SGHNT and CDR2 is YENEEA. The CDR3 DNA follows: TGTGCCAGCAGCTTAGCTACGGGGGGCTGGGATGAAAAACTGTTTTTT. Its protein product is CASSLATGGWDEKLFF.

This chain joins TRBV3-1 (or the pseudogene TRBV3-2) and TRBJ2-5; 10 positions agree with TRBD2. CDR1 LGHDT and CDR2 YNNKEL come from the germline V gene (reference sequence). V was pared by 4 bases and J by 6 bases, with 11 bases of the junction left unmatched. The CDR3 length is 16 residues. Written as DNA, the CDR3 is TGTGCCAGCAGCCTAGGGAGCGGGGGGGGCGAGAAGACCCAGTACTTC. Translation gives CASSLGSGGGEKTQYF.

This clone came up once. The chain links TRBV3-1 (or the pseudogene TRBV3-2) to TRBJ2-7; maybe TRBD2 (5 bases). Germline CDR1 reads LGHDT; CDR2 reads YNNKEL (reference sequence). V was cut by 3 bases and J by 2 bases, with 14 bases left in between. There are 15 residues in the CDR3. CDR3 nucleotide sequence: TGTGCCAGCAGCCACTCTAGCCTATCTGCCTACGAGCAGTACTTC. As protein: CASSHSSLSAYEQYF.

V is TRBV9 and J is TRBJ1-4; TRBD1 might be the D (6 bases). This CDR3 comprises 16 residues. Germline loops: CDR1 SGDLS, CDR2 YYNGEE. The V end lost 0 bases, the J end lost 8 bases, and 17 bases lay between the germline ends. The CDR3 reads CASSVGNGGTPEKLFF. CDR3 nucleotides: TGTGCCAGCAGCGTAGGGAATGGGGGCACGCCCGAAAAACTGTTTTTT.

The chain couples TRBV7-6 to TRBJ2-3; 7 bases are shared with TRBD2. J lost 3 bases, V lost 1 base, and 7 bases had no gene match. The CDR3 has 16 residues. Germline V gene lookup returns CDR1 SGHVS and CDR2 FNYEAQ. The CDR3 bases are TGTGCCAGCAGCTTAGGCAACGGCGGGAGAACAGATACGCAGTATTTT. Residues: CASSLGNGGRTDTQYF.

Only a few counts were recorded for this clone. The CDR3 sequence: CASGTYNEQFF. DNA for the CDR3: TGCGCCAGCGGCACCTACAATGAGCAGTTCTTC. V usage is TRBV10-1 and J usage is TRBJ2-1; D is uncertain. CDR1 and CDR2 (germline): WNHNN, SYGVQD (reference sequence). CDR3 size: 11 residues. Trimming cost V 8 bases and J 2 bases, with 4 bases left between them.

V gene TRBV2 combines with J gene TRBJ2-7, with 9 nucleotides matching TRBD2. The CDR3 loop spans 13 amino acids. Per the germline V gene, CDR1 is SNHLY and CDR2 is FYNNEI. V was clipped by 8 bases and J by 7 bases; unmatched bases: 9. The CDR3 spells CASAGGAQGEQYF. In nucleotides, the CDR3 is TGTGCCAGCGCGGGGGGGGCTCAGGGTGAGCAGTACTTC. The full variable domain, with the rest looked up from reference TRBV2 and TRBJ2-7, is EPEVTQTPSHQVTQMGQEVILRCVPISNHLYFYWYRQILGQKVEFLVSFYNNEISEKSEIFDDQFSVERPDGSNFTLKIRSTKLEDSAMYFCASAGGAQGEQYFGPGTRLTVT.

CDR3 residues: CASSSKTEGREWDNEQFF. CDR3 coding DNA: TGTGCCAGCAGCTCAAAGACAGAGGGGCGGGAGTGGGACAATGAGCAGTTCTTC. The V and J genes are TRBV9 and TRBJ2-1; the match to TRBD2 covers 7 bases. CDR3 length: 18 residues. J lost 5 bases, V lost 4 bases, and 18 bases had no gene match. Germline V gene data show CDR1 as SGDLS and CDR2 as YYNGEE.

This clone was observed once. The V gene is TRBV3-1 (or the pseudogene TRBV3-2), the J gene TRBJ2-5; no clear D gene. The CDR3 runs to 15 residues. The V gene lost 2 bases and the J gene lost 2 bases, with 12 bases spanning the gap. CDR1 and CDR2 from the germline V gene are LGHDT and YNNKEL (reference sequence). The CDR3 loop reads CASSQLQKSQETQYF. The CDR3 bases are TGTGCCAGCAGCCAACTCCAGAAGTCGCAAGAGACCCAGTACTTC.

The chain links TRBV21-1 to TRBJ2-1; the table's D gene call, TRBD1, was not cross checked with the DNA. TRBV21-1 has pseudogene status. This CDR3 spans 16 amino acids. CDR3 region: CASSVPGTGTYNEQFF. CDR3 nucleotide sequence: TGTGCCAGCAGCGTCCCCGGGACAGGGACCTACAATGAGCAGTTCTTC.

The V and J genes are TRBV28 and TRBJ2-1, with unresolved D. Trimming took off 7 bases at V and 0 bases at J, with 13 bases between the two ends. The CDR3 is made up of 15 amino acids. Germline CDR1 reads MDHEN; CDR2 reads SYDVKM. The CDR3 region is CASKAAISSYNEQFF. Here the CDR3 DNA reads TGTGCCAGCAAGGCAGCGATAAGCTCCTACAATGAGCAGTTCTTC.

The CDR3 nucleotides are TGCGCCAGCAGCTTGAACAGGGGTGAGACCCAGTACTTC. Protein product: CASSLNRGETQYF. The chain joins TRBV5-1 to TRBJ2-5; 7 nucleotides line up with TRBD1. The germline CDR1 and CDR2 sequences are SGHRS and YFSETQ. The V and J ends lost 1 base and 5 bases, in that order; junction bases with no gene match: 2. The CDR3 runs 13 residues.

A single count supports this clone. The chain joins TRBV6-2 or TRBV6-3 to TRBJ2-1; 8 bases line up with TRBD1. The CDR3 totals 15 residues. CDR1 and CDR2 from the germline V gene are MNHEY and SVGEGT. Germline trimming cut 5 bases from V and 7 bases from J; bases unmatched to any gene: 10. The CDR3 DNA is TGTGCCAGCAGTCTCATTGGACAGGGAAGGAATGAGCAGTTCTTC. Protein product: CASSLIGQGRNEQFF.

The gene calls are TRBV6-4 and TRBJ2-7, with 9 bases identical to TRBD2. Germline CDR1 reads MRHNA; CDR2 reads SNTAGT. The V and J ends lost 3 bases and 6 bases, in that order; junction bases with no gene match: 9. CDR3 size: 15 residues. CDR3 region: CASSELAGGPFEQYF. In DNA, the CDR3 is TGTGCCAGCAGTGAGTTGGCGGGAGGGCCTTTCGAGCAGTACTTC.

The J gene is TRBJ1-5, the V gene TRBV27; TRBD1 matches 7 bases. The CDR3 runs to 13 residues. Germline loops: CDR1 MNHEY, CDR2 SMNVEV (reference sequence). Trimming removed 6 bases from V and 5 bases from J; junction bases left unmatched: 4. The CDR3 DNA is TGTGCCAGCAGACAGGGGCAACATCAGCCCCAGCATTTT. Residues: CASRQGQHQPQHF.

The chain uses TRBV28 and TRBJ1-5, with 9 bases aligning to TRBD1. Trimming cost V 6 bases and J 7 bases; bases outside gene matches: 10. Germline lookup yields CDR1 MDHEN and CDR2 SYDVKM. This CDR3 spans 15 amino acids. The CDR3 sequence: CASSSGQGPEQPQHF. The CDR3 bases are TGTGCCAGCAGCTCGGGACAGGGACCCGAACAGCCCCAGCATTTT.

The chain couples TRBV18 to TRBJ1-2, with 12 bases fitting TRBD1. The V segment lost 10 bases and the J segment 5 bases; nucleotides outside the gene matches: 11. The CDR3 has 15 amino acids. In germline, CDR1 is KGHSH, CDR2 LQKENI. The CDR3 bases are TGTGCCAATTCCCAGGGACAGGGGGCGGAATATGGCTACACCTTC. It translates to CANSQGQGAEYGYTF.

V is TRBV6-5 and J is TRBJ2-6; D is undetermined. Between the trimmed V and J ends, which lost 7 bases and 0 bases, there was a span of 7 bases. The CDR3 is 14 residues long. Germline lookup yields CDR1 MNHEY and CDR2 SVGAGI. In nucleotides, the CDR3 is TGTGCCAGCACCGAGAGCTCTGGGGCCAACGTCCTGACTTTC. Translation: CASTESSGANVLTF.

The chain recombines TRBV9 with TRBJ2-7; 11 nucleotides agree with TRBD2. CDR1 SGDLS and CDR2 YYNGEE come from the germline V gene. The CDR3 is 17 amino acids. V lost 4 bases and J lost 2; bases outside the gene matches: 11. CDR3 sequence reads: CASSPGTSGSNPYEQYF. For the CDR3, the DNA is TGTGCCAGCAGCCCAGGGACTAGCGGATCAAACCCCTACGAGCAGTACTTC.

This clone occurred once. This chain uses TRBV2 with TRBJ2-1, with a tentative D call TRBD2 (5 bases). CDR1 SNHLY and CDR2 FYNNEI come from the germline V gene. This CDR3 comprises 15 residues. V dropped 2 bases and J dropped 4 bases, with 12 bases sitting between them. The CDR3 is CASSERGSRYNEQFF. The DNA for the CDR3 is TGTGCCAGCAGTGAACGCGGGTCTAGGTACAATGAGCAGTTCTTC.

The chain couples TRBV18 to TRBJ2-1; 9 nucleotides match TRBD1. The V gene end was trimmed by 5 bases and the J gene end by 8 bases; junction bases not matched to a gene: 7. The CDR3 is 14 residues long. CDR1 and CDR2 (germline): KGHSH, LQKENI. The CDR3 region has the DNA TGTGCCAGCTCAATGACAGGGGGACTGGATGAGCAGTTCTTC. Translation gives CASSMTGGLDEQFF.

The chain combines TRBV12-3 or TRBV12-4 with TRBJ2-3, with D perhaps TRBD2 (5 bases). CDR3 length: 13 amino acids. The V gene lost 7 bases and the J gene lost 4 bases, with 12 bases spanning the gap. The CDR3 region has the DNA TGTGCCAGCACCCCTAGCTCCGCAGATACGCAGTATTTT. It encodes CASTPSSADTQYF.